This TCR beta chain was documented in a study of shared clonotypes between healthy human individuals. The V gene's germline CDR1 is MNHEY and CDR2 SVGAGI. The CDR3 runs 13 residues. V lost 6 bases and J 3 bases, leaving 8 bases between the germline ends. Sequencing was performed with immunoSEQ multiplex PCR; in TCRdb, only in-frame clones are kept and a portion is missing. The sample shows about 2.4 million clones, under 95% of them seen only once. Sequencing was carried out using naive CD4+ T cells from PBMCs. Indicated subset: CD45RA+ positively selected. V gene TRBV6-5 combines with J gene TRBJ2-2; tentatively, D is TRBD2 (5 bases). This receptor was obtained from a man between 18 and 35 years old in good health. Some clones in this sample may be carry-over from other donors' samples. For the CDR3, the DNA is TGTGCCAGCAGGCGGGCAGACACCGGGGAGCTGTTTTTT. As protein: CASRRADTGELFF.